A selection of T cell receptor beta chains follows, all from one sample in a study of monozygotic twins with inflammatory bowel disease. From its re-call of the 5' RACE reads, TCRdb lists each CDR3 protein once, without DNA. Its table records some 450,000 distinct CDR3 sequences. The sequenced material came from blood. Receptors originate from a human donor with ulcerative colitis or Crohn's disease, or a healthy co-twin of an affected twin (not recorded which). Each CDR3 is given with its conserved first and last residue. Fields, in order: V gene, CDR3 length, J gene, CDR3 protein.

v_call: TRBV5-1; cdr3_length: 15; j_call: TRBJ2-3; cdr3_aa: CASSKDSLSTDTQYF
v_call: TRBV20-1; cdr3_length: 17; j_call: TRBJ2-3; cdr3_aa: CSARDGGYRGYTDTQYF
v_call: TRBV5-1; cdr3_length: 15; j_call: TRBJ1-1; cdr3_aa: CASSLEAGVNTEAFF
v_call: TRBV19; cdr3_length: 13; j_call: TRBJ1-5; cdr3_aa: CASSGAYNQPQHF
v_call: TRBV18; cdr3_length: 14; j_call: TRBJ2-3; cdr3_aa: CASSPGTVPATQYF
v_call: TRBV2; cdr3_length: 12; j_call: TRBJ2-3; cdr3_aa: CASTMRGDTQYF
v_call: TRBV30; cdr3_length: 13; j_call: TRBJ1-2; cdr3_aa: CAWSQNSAGSYTF
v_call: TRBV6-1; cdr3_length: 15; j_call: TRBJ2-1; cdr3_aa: CASSESVARYNEQFF
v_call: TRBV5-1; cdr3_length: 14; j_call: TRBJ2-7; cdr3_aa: CASSLGQVGYEQYF
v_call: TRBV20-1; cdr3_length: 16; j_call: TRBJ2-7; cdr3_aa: CSASDSTSGLPYEQYF
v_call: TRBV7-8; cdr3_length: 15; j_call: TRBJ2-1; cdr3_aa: CASSALAGEIWEQFF
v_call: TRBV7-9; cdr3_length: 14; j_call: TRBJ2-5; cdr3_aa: CASSLSPGAPAQYF